A selection of T cell receptor beta chains follows, all from one sample in a study of cytomegalovirus exposure and HLA in healthy donors. Clones were sequenced by immunoSEQ multiplex PCR, and TCRdb holds only the in-frame ones, with some missing. The table has about 110,000 clones, approximately 85% seen once. Input material: PBMCs. The receptors were sampled from a woman aged 18-35 years in good health and CMV-seronegative. Each CDR3 is given with its conserved first and last residue. The order of the fields is clone size, V gene, D gene, J gene, CDR3 protein, CDR3 DNA. D genes are given only for firm matches. Not every row has a clone size; where given, it reads once, few, many or a size class.

NA	TRBV6-1	TRBD1	TRBJ1-2	CASMSRTGGFGYTF	TGTGCCAGCATGTCGAGGACAGGGGGCTTCGGCTACACCTTC
NA	TRBV5-1	NA	TRBJ1-3	CASSPGDRTVSTIYF	TGCGCCAGCAGCCCCGGAGACAGGACAGTTAGCACCATATATTTT
NA	TRBV6-5	TRBD1	TRBJ2-7	CASRSGTGVHEQYF	TGTGCCAGCAGATCCGGGACAGGGGTTCACGAGCAGTACTTC
once	TRBV5-6	NA	TRBJ2-5	CASSLSGDQYF	TGTGCCAGCAGCTTATCGGGTGACCAGTACTTC
NA	TRBV7-9	TRBD2	TRBJ2-2	CASILAGALNTGELFF	TGTGCCAGCATACTAGCGGGGGCTTTGAACACCGGGGAGCTGTTTTTT
NA	TRBV13	NA	TRBJ1-2	CASSLPYEAGYGYTF	TGTGCCAGCAGCTTGCCTTATGAGGCTGGCTATGGCTACACCTTC
NA	TRBV6-6	TRBD1	TRBJ1-1	CASSQTGGTEAFF	TGTGCCAGCAGTCAAACAGGGGGCACTGAAGCTTTCTTT
NA	TRBV6-1	TRBD1	TRBJ2-7	CASSEGGTVAYEQYF	TGTGCCAGCAGTGAAGGAGGGACAGTAGCCTACGAGCAGTACTTC
NA	TRBV7-3	NA	TRBJ1-1	CASSLQGNTEAFF	TGTGCCAGCAGTTTACAGGGGAACACTGAAGCTTTCTTT
NA	TRBV5-1	TRBD1	TRBJ1-1	CANTTGSLTMNTEAFF	TGCGCCAATACGACAGGGTCTCTTACCATGAACACTGAAGCTTTCTTT
few	TRBV19	NA	TRBJ2-3	CASSSRQLTTDTQYF	TGTGCCAGTAGTAGCAGACAGCTTACCACAGATACGCAGTATTTT
NA	TRBV6-5	NA	TRBJ2-3	CASSFDRLGDTQYF	TGTGCCAGCAGTTTTGACAGGTTGGGGGATACGCAGTATTTT
once	TRBV29-1	NA	TRBJ1-2	CSVEDRVGDYGYTF	TGCAGCGTTGAAGACAGGGTAGGGGACTATGGCTACACCTTC
NA	TRBV5-6	TRBD1	TRBJ1-2	CASTRSGTGDYGYTF	TGTGCCAGCACCCGATCGGGGACAGGGGATTATGGCTACACCTTC
NA	TRBV2	NA	TRBJ1-1	CASSEGFGQGGRTEAFF	TGTGCCAGCAGTGAAGGGTTTGGGCAGGGAGGGAGAACTGAAGCTTTCTTT
NA	TRBV2	NA	TRBJ2-5	CASSLPMFLGGGYETQYF	TGTGCCAGCAGCCTACCTATGTTCTTAGGGGGGGGCTATGAGACCCAGTACTTC
NA	TRBV9	NA	TRBJ1-1	CASSVKTGDTEAFF	TGTGCCAGCAGCGTAAAAACGGGTGACACTGAAGCTTTCTTT
NA	TRBV9	TRBD2	TRBJ2-3	CASSDSGGAPDTQYF	TGTGCCAGCAGCGATAGCGGGGGGGCCCCAGATACGCAGTATTTT
NA	TRBV10-3	TRBD1	TRBJ2-7	CAISDKIGTGGQEQYF	TGTGCCATCAGTGATAAGATAGGGACAGGGGGTCAAGAGCAGTACTTC
NA	TRBV10-3	NA	TRBJ1-1	CASSPGAQNTEAFF	TGTGCCTCAAGTCCAGGGGCCCAGAACACTGAAGCTTTCTTT
NA	TRBV27	NA	TRBJ1-5	CASSSGERYQPQHF	TGTGCCAGCAGCTCAGGGGAACGCTATCAGCCCCAGCATTTT